This TCR beta chain appears in the sequencing data of a study of blood T cell repertoires in COVID-19. About the research overall: Some COVID-19 samples were acute and others convalescent; all came from the United States, Italy and Spain. In each case, the material was cDNA or gDNA derived from T cells, B-cell-depleted T cells, or PBMCs.

J was trimmed by 0 bases and V by 5 bases; bases with no gene match: 6. This CDR3 spans 16 amino acids. CDR1 LGHNA and CDR2 YSLEER come from the germline V gene. In the original workflow: Amplification with reference gene primers provided the estimates of nucleated cell counts. Profiled with immunoSEQ multiplex PCR; TCRdb holds only in-frame clones, not every one. D and trimming were read from the DNA, whereas the V and J calls and clone size are those reported in that table. Of about 76,000 clones in the sample, 75% to 90% were seen once. The sample taken for sequencing was peripheral blood. This receptor was taken from a human donor in a cohort sampled during active COVID-19. V gene TRBV4-3 combines with J gene TRBJ1-4, with 7 bases matching TRBD1. The CDR3, as DNA: TGCGCCAGCAGCGCCCGACAGGGTGCAACTAATGAAAAACTGTTTTTT. Residues: CASSARQGATNEKLFF.